These 5 T cell receptor beta chains came from one sample sequenced in a study of cytomegalovirus exposure and HLA in healthy donors. This PCR relied on a set of 60 Vbeta primers and 13 Jbeta primers. Profiled with immunoSEQ multiplex PCR; TCRdb holds only in-frame clones, not every one. The top ten hold less than 3.5% of the sample, which has around 150,000 clones, about 79% seen once. Sequencing used PBMCs. The receptors originated from a male donor in good health and CMV-seronegative.

This rearrangement joins TRBV4-1 to TRBJ2-7; TRBD1 is a possible D gene (7 bases). V was cut by 1 base and J by 4 bases, with 17 bases left in between. Germline loops: CDR1 MGHRA, CDR2 YSYEKL. The CDR3 is 16 residues long. The CDR3 region is CASSQAAGQTLYEQYF. CDR3 DNA: TGCGCCAGCAGCCAAGCCGCGGGACAGACTTTGTACGAGCAGTACTTC.

V and J are TRBV28 and TRBJ1-6; 7 bases fit TRBD1. Trimming at V came to 4 bases and at J to 5 bases, leaving 2 bases not matched to a gene. Germline V gives CDR1 MDHEN, CDR2 SYDVKM. CDR3 length equals 14 residues. For the CDR3, the DNA is TGTGCCAGCAGTTCCGGGACAGATAATTCACCCCTCCACTTT. Protein: CASSSGTDNSPLHF.

This clone has just one count. The chain couples TRBV30 to TRBJ1-2; 9 nucleotides agree with TRBD1. Germline V gene lookup returns CDR1 GTSNPN and CDR2 SVGIG (reference sequence). The CDR3 has 16 residues. V gave up 0 bases and J gave up 1 base; unmatched junction bases: 6. The DNA for the CDR3 is TGTGCCTGGAGTGTACCCCGGACAGGGGTTAACTATGGCTACACCTTC. It is translated as CAWSVPRTGVNYGYTF.

This chain uses TRBV7-2 with TRBJ1-1; 7 nucleotides agree with TRBD1. Germline lookup yields CDR1 SGHTA and CDR2 FQGNSA. CDR3 size: 14 residues. Unmatched junction bases numbered 1, after V lost 1 base and J lost 2 bases. This CDR3 is CASSLEGANTEAFF. CDR3 DNA sequence: TGTGCCAGCAGCTTAGAGGGGGCCAACACTGAAGCTTTCTTT.

The chain recombines TRBV5-4 with TRBJ2-3, with 7 positions matching TRBD2. This CDR3 has 15 amino acids. V was clipped by 5 bases and J by 0 bases; unmatched bases: 6. Germline V gene data show CDR1 as SGHNT and CDR2 as YYREEE (reference sequence). CDR3 protein: CASRSAGRSTDTQYF. DNA for the CDR3: TGTGCCAGCAGGTCAGCGGGACGAAGCACAGATACGCAGTATTTT.